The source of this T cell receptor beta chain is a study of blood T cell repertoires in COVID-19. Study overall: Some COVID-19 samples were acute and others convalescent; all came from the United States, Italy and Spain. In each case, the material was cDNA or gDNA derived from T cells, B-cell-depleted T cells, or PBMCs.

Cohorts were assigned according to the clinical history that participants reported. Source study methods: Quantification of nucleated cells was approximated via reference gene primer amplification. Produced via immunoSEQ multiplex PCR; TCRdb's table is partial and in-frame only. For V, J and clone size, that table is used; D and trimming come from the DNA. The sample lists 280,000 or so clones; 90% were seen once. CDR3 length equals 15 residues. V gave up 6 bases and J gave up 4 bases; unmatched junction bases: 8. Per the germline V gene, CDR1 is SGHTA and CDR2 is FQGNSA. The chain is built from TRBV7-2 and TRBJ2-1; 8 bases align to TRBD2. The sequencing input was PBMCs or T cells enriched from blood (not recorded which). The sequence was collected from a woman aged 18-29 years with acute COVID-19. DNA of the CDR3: TGTGCCAGCAGTTCGTGGCTAGCGGGTTACAATGAGCAGTTCTTC. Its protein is CASSSWLAGYNEQFF.